The present TCR beta chain was sequenced within a study of vaccination effects on CD4 cells after COVID-19. With V trimmed by 6 bases and J by 5 bases, 10 bases remained unmatched. The CDR3 is 15 amino acids. CDR1 SGHRS and CDR2 YFSETQ come from the germline V gene. Within the ViraFEST assay, antigen-specific CD4+ T cells underwent expansion with viral peptide pools prior to sequencing. Following 10 days of culture, CD4+ T cells were isolated. Vaccine administered to participants consisted of two doses of either BNT162b2 or mRNA-1273. Vaccine recipients had no previous SARS-CoV-2 infection; their nucleocapsid antibodies were negative. Wells each received some 2.2 million PBMC, cultured with 10 IU/ml IL-2 and roughly 9.8 ug/ml peptides. Cultures got half-medium changes with IL-2 on days 3 and 7. General study points: Few convalescent patients, and no early post-infection timepoints, were available to the study.

With regard to this clone: Its antigen remains unidentified.

Profiling relied on immunoSEQ multiplex PCR, and the TCRdb table lists in-frame clones only, not all of them. This sample has roughly 23,000 clones, with roughly 72% found just once. The material sequenced was CD4+ T cells from PBMCs cultured with HCoV-NL63 spike peptides, taken after COVID-19 vaccination. The receptor comes from a human donor who received a COVID-19 vaccine. The chain couples TRBV5-1 to TRBJ1-4, with TRBD1 identical over 7 bases. CDR3 residues: CASKNIQGQNEKLFF. CDR3 bases: TGCGCCAGCAAGAATATACAGGGGCAAAATGAAAAACTGTTTTTT.